The present T cell receptor beta chain was sequenced within a study of blood T cell repertoires in COVID-19. This clone was counted only a few times. Method: immunoSEQ multiplex PCR; TCRdb's copy keeps in-frame clones and lacks some. The sample has 250,000 to 350,000 clones, 70% to 90% seen once. Germline-derived CDR1 and CDR2 are LNHDA and SQIVND (reference sequence). This CDR3 is 14 amino acids long. Losses at the gene ends were 5 bases for V and 14 bases for J; bases not matched to a gene: 15. The rearrangement uses TRBV19 and TRBJ1-2, with 9 positions matching TRBD1. Sample: peripheral blood. This sequence was found in a woman in her fifties or sixties who had recovered from COVID-19. DNA of the CDR3: TGTGCCAGTAGTCCACGGACAGGGGTCATTTCTACAACCTTC. Protein sequence: CASSPRTGVISTTF.